This T cell receptor beta chain was captured in a study of long-term antiretroviral therapy in people with HIV. Across the study: The study's earliest collections predate the 2015 immediate-ART recommendation by about a decade.

A note on this clone: Its antigen remains unidentified.

Study-wide findings and caveats: Blood was collected between about 2004 and 2017, possibly under older ART regimens. Whichever time point was examined, clones expanded before ART dominated the repertoire.

Specimens carried roughly 0.95-11 million cryopreserved PBMC before DNA extraction. The assay, immunoSEQ v3.0, was run at survey level. TCRdb's copy holds only in-frame clones and misses some; the assay was immunoSEQ multiplex PCR. The table shows about 26,000 clones, with roughly 86% occurring only once. The receptor was isolated from a man between 40 and 49 years old with HIV. This material consisted of unsorted PBMCs, taken approximately 2.7 years after starting antiretroviral therapy.

CDR3 sequence reads: CASREYTDTQYF. For the CDR3, the DNA is TGTGCCAGCAGAGAGTACACAGATACGCAGTATTTT. The chain joins TRBV28 to TRBJ2-3; D ambiguous. Between the trimmed V and J ends, which lost 6 bases and 2 bases, there was a span of 6 bases. The CDR3 sequence is 12 residues long. Germline lookup yields CDR1 MDHEN and CDR2 SYDVKM.